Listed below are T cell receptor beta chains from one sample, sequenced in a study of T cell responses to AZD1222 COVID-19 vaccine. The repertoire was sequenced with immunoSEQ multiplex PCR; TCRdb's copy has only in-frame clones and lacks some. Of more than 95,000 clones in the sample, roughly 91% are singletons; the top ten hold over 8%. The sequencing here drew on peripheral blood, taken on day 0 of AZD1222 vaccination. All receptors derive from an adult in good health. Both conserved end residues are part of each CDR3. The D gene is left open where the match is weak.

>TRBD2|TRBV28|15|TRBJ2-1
CASSHGTSPYNEQFF
TGTGCCAGCAGTCACGGGACTAGTCCCTACAATGAGCAGTTCTTC
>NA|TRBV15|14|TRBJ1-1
CATSRGQGGTEAFF
TGTGCCACCAGCAGAGGGCAGGGAGGGACTGAAGCTTTCTTT
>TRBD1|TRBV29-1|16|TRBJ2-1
CSVEDWGQTGGDEQFF
TGCAGCGTTGAAGATTGGGGCCAGACAGGGGGCGATGAGCAGTTCTTC
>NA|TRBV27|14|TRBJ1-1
CASRRDHRNTEAFF
TGTGCCAGCAGGCGGGACCATAGGAACACTGAAGCTTTCTTT
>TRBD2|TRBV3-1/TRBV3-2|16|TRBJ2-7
CASSHLTSGGAYEQYF
TGTGCCAGCAGCCATTTAACTAGCGGGGGGGCCTACGAGCAGTACTTC
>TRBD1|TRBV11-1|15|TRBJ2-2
CASSQGTGRTGELFF
TGTGCCAGCAGCCAAGGGACAGGGCGGACCGGGGAGCTGTTTTTT
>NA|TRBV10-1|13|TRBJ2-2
CASRAGVAGELFF
TGCGCCAGCAGGGCAGGGGTTGCCGGGGAGCTGTTTTTT
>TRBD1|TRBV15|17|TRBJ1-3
CATSRATGITSGNTIYF
TGTGCCACCAGCAGAGCGACAGGGATCACCTCTGGAAACACCATATATTTT
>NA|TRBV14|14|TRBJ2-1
CASSPLAPYNEQFF
TGTGCCAGCAGCCCACTAGCCCCCTACAATGAGCAGTTCTTC
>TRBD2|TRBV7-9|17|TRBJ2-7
CASSLDPSGRGLWEQYF
TGTGCCAGCAGCTTGGATCCTAGCGGGCGGGGACTGTGGGAGCAGTACTTC
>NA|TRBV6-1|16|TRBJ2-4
CASSERPELAKNIQYF
TGTGCCAGCAGTGAAAGGCCAGAACTAGCCAAAAACATTCAGTACTTC